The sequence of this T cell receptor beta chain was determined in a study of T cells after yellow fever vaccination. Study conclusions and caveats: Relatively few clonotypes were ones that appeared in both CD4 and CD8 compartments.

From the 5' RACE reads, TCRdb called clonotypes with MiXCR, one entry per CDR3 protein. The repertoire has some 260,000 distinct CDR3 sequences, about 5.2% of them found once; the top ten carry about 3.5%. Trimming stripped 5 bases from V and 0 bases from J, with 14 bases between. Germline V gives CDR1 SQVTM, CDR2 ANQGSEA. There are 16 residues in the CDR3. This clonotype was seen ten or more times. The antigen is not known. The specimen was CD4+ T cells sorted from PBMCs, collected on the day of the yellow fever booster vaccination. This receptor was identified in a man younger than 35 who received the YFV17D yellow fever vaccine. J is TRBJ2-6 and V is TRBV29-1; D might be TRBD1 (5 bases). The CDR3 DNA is TGCAGCGTTCTTACAGGCCCGAGCTCTGGGGCCAACGTCCTGACTTTC. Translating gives CSVLTGPSSGANVLTF. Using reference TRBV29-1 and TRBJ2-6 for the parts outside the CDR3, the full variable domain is SAVISQKPSRDICQRGTSLTIQCQVDSQVTMMFWYRQQPGQSLTLIATANQGSEATYESGFVIDKFPISRPNLTFSTLTVSNMSPEDSSIYLCSVLTGPSSGANVLTFGAGSRLTVL.